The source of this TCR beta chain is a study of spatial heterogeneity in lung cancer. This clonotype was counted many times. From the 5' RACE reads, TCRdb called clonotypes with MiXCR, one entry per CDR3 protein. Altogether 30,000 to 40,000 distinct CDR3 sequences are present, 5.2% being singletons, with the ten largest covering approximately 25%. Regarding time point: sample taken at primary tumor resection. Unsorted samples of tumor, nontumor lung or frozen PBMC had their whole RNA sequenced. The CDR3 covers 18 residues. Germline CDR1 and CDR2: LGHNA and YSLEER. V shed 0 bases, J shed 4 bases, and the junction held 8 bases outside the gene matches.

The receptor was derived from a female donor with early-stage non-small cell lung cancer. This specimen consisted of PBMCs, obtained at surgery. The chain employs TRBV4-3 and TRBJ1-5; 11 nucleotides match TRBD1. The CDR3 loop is CASSQDLRGQGANQPQHF. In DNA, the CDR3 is TGCGCCAGCAGCCAAGATCTTAGAGGACAGGGGGCAAATCAGCCCCAGCATTTT.